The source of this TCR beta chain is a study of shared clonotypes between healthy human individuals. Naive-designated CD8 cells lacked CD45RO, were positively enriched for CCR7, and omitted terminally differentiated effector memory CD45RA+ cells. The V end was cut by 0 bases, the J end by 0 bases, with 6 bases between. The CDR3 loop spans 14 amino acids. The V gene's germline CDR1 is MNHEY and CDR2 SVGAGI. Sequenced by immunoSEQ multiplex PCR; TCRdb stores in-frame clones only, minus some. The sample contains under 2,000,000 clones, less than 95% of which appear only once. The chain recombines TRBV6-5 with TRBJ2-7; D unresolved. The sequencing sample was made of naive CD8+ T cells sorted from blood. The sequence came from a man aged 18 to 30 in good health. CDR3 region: CASSYSQSSYEQYF. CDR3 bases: TGTGCCAGCAGTTACTCGCAGAGCTCCTACGAGCAGTACTTC.